The clone carrying this TCR beta chain was seen just once. The V segment lost 4 bases and the J segment 3 bases; nucleotides outside the gene matches: 11. Germline assignment: CDR1 SEHNR and CDR2 FQNEAQ (reference sequence). The CDR3 length is 17 residues. The protocol was immunoSEQ multiplex PCR, while the TCRdb copy is restricted to in-frame clones and leaves out a portion. The sample includes 90,000 to 120,000 clones, around 93% of them seen just once. The source of the sample is a study of T cell changes during pregnancy in multiple sclerosis. The chain couples TRBV7-9 to TRBJ1-4; 7 bases match TRBD1. The sequence was obtained from a female donor in good health, enrolled as a control in a pregnancy study. Sequencing used peripheral blood, obtained in the third trimester of pregnancy. The CDR3 spells CASSSDMKTGPNEKLFF. CDR3 sequence (DNA): TGTGCCAGCAGCTCCGACATGAAGACAGGGCCTAATGAAAAACTGTTTTTT. The entire variable domain, with the rest obtained from reference TRBV7-9 and TRBJ1-4, is as follows: DTGVSQNPRHKITKRGQNVTFRCDPISEHNRLYWYRQTLGQGPEFLTYFQNEAQLEKSRLLSDRFSAERPKGSFSTLEIQRTEQGDSAMYLCASSSDMKTGPNEKLFFGSGTQLSVL.